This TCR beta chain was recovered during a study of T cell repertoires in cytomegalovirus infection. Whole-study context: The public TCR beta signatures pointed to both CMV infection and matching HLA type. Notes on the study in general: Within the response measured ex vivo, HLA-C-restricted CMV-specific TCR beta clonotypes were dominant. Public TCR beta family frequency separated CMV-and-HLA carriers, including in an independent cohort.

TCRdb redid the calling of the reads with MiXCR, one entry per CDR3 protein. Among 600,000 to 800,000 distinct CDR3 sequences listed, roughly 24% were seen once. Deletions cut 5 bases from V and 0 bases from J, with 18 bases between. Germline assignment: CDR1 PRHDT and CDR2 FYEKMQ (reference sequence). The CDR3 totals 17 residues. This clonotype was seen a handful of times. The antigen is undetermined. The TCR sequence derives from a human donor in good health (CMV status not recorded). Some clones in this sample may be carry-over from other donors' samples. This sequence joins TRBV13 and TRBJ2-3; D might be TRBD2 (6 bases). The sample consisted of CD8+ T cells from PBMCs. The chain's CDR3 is CASSPSGSGRSTDTQYF. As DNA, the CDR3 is TGTGCCAGCAGCCCTTCGGGGTCGGGGAGGAGCACAGATACGCAGTATTTT.